The 30 T cell receptor beta chains reported below all come from one sample, sequenced in a study of blood T cells in healthy people across ages. Combining a sample-barcoded 5' primer with a J-beta primer mix, a second PCR ran for about 7 to 11 cycles. MiXCR, run by TCRdb on the 5' RACE reads, gives a single entry per CDR3 protein. The sample carries around 520,000 distinct CDR3 sequences, over 25% recorded once. These data were also filed under a second study, of T cells of mothers and their children.

The sequencing sample was made of blood. Source of these receptors: a boy under 10 years old in good health.

The DNA for the CDR3 is TGTGCCATCAGTGAGCAGCTCGAGCAGTACTTC. Protein sequence: CAISEQLEQYF. The J gene is TRBJ2-7, the V gene TRBV10-3; no definite D call. V shed 2 bases and J shed 6 bases, with 5 bases lying between them. Germline V gives CDR1 ENHRY, CDR2 SYGVKD. The CDR3 length is 11 residues.

The chain is built from TRBV4-1 and TRBJ2-2; no definite D call. The V end was cut by 3 bases, the J end by 7 bases, with 9 bases between. In germline, CDR1 is MGHRA, CDR2 YSYEKL. The CDR3 extends over 13 amino acids. CDR3 amino acids: CASSQRTLGELFF. The CDR3 DNA reads TGCGCCAGCAGCCAGCGGACCCTCGGGGAGCTGTTTTTT.

This clonotype was detected only a few times. This rearrangement joins TRBV29-1 to TRBJ1-1; 7 bases line up with TRBD1. Germline CDR1 SQVTM, CDR2 ANQGSEA. CDR3 length: 14 residues. J was trimmed by 2 bases and V by 7 bases; bases with no gene match: 10. CDR3 sequence reads: CSALAYRGNTEAFF. Here the CDR3 DNA reads TGCAGCGCCCTAGCTTACAGGGGAAACACTGAAGCTTTCTTT.

This clonotype has a single count. The chain carries TRBV18 and TRBJ1-2; D ambiguous. Trimming pared 2 bases from V and 7 bases from J, leaving 14 bases between. CDR1 and CDR2 (germline): KGHSH, LQKENI. The CDR3 totals 14 residues. Here the CDR3 reads CASSPKIGLGGYTF. The DNA for the CDR3 is TGTGCCAGCTCACCAAAGATCGGGTTGGGTGGCTACACCTTC.

This clonotype showed up just a few times. J is TRBJ2-2 and V is TRBV4-3; D remains unclear. V lost 0 bases and J lost 4, with 9 bases in between. The CDR3 spans 15 residues. Germline V gene lookup returns CDR1 LGHNA and CDR2 YSLEER. CDR3 region: CASSQDPAPTGELFF. In DNA, the CDR3 is TGCGCCAGCAGCCAAGATCCAGCGCCCACCGGGGAGCTGTTTTTT.

The rearrangement joins TRBV7-2 to TRBJ2-5; possibly TRBD2 for D (5 bases). The CDR3 consists of 14 residues. Trimming took 6 bases from V and 2 from J, leaving 13 bases between them. Germline loops: CDR1 SGHTA, CDR2 FQGNSA. The CDR3 DNA is TGTGCCAGCAGTTTAAGCGGAAGTCAAGAGACCCAGTACTTC. It translates to CASSLSGSQETQYF.

The table lists this clonotype with a few counts. V gene TRBV6-2 or TRBV6-3 combines with J gene TRBJ1-2, with a possible D match to TRBD1 (6 bases). Germline V lookup: CDR1 MNHEY, CDR2 SVGEGT. CDR3 length: 13 residues. Trimming removed 6 bases from V and 4 bases from J, with 12 bases in between. The CDR3 protein is CASRFGQSYGYTF. The CDR3 DNA is TGTGCCAGCAGATTCGGACAGTCCTATGGCTACACCTTC.

The CDR3: CASSLTDRTYYEQYF. CDR3 DNA: TGTGCCAGCAGCTTGACTGACAGGACTTACTACGAGCAGTACTTC. V is TRBV5-5 and J is TRBJ2-7, with D possibly TRBD1 on 6 matching bases. Germline V gene lookup returns CDR1 SGHKS and CDR2 YYEKEE (reference sequence). This CDR3 region has 15 residues. V dropped 1 base and J dropped 3 bases, with 14 bases sitting between them.

CDR3 bases: TGTGCCAGCAGTATACAAGCGGGAGGGCCGTACGAGCAGTACTTC. Protein sequence: CASSIQAGGPYEQYF. The chain links TRBV6-5 to TRBJ2-7; TRBD2 matches 10 bases. Germline-derived CDR1 and CDR2 are MNHEY and SVGAGI. There are 15 residues in the CDR3. J lost 4 bases, V lost 5 bases, and 8 bases had no gene match.

V is TRBV30 and J is TRBJ2-5; D is possibly TRBD2 (6 bases). This CDR3 is 13 amino acids long. From germline, CDR1 is GTSNPN and CDR2 SVGIG (reference sequence). V was clipped by 3 bases and J by 5 bases, with 13 bases between them. The CDR3 is CAWREGIPETQYF. The CDR3 DNA is TGTGCCTGGAGGGAGGGTATCCCTGAGACCCAGTACTTC.

This clonotype was seen a handful of times. The V and J genes are TRBV10-3 and TRBJ2-5, with 11 bases aligning to TRBD1. This CDR3 spans 13 amino acids. Losses at the gene ends were 8 bases for V and 4 bases for J; bases not matched to a gene: 3. CDR1 and CDR2 (germline): ENHRY, SYGVKD. The CDR3 DNA is TGTGCCATCGGTGGACAGGGGGCAGAGACCCAGTACTTC. Amino acids: CAIGGQGAETQYF.

This clonotype occurred a few times. V gene TRBV5-1 combines with J gene TRBJ2-5; D call uncertain. The CDR3 runs 14 residues. Trimming stripped 5 bases from V and 4 bases from J, with 15 bases between. Germline loops: CDR1 SGHRS, CDR2 YFSETQ. CDR3 nucleotides: TGCGCCAGCAGGCTTGGACGGGCCGTAGAGACCCAGTACTTC. It encodes CASRLGRAVETQYF. Combining the CDR3 with reference TRBV5-1 and TRBJ2-5 gives the whole variable domain KAGVTQTPRYLIKTRGQQVTLSCSPISGHRSVSWYQQTPGQGLQFLFEYFSETQRNKGNFPGRFSGRQFSNSRSEMNVSTLELGDSALYLCASRLGRAVETQYFGPGTRLLVL.

This clonotype was seen a single time. One end of the junction fails to match germline, which may point to a read error. The genes are TRBV12-3 or TRBV12-4 and TRBJ2-1; D uncertain. The end of the DNA fits TRBJ2-5 better, so the J call may be wrong. This CDR3 spans 13 amino acids. The CDR3 nucleotides read TGTGCCAGCAGTTTAGGTGGGATAGAGGCCCAGTACTTC. The encoded protein is CASSLGGIEAQYF.

The chain couples TRBV29-1 to TRBJ2-1, with 9 bases aligning to TRBD2. The V segment lost 3 bases and the J segment 7 bases; nucleotides outside the gene matches: 7. The CDR3 has 14 residues. Germline values: CDR1 SQVTM, CDR2 ANQGSEA. CDR3 residues: CSVESSGRGNEQFF. The DNA for the CDR3 is TGCAGCGTTGAGAGTAGCGGGAGAGGAAATGAGCAGTTCTTC.

In this sample, this clonotype turned up a few times. The CDR3 spells CASSQEGVYTGGNEQFF. The CDR3 region has the DNA TGCGCCAGCAGCCAAGAGGGAGTCTATACAGGAGGAAATGAGCAGTTCTTC. The rearrangement links TRBV4-3 to TRBJ2-1, with D perhaps TRBD1 or TRBD2 (5 bases each). CDR3 size: 17 residues. The V end lost 0 bases, the J end lost 7 bases, and 19 bases lay between the germline ends. Germline-derived CDR1 and CDR2 are LGHNA and YSLEER.

The V call is TRBV2, the J call TRBJ2-1; D uncertain. The CDR3 is 12 residues long. V lost 3 bases and J lost 10, with 10 bases in between. Germline V lookup: CDR1 SNHLY, CDR2 FYNNEI. The CDR3 sequence: CASSDMAEEQFF. For the CDR3, the DNA is TGTGCCAGCAGTGATATGGCAGAAGAGCAGTTCTTC. The complete variable domain, with remaining parts taken from reference TRBV2 and TRBJ2-1, reads EPEVTQTPSHQVTQMGQEVILRCVPISNHLYFYWYRQILGQKVEFLVSFYNNEISEKSEIFDDQFSVERPDGSNFTLKIRSTKLEDSAMYFCASSDMAEEQFFGPGTRLTVL.

The chain links TRBV29-1 to TRBJ2-7; possibly TRBD2 for D (7 bases). Germline-derived CDR1 and CDR2 are SQVTM and ANQGSEA. V lost 4 bases, J lost 0 bases, and 10 bases lay in between. CDR3 length: 13 amino acids. As DNA, the CDR3 is TGCAGCGTTGCGGGGGGCCACTCCTACGAGCAGTACTTC. This sequence encodes CSVAGGHSYEQYF.

This clonotype was seen only a few times. The chain links TRBV7-2 to TRBJ2-7; D possibly corresponds to TRBD2 (6 bases). The V and J ends lost 5 bases and 5 bases respectively, with 10 bases between them. This CDR3 comprises 12 residues. CDR1 is SGHTA and CDR2 is FQGNSA in the germline V gene. The CDR3 DNA sequence: TGTGCCAGCAGCCCGGCGGGGCACGAGCAGTACTTC. Its protein product is CASSPAGHEQYF.

Regarding this clonotype: An end of the junction differs from the germline gene, which may be a read error. This chain connects TRBV10-2 to TRBJ2-4; the D is unclear. The CDR3 spans 15 residues. Germline CDR1 is WSHSY and CDR2 is SAAADI. CDR3 bases: TGCACCAGCAGTGAGGACGACCTAGCCAAAAACATTCAGTACTTC. It yields the protein CTSSEDDLAKNIQYF.

This clonotype occurred a few times. The genes are TRBV6-1 and TRBJ2-5, with D perhaps matching TRBD1 (5 bases). Germline V lookup: CDR1 MNHNS, CDR2 SASEGT. The ends were cut back, 6 bases at V and 1 base at J, with 21 bases in the middle. The length of the CDR3 is 17 residues. CDR3: CASRRGRVGVIQETQYF. The CDR3 coding sequence is TGTGCCAGCAGACGAGGCAGGGTAGGGGTAATCCAAGAGACCCAGTACTTC.

The rearrangement joins TRBV27 to TRBJ1-4; TRBD1 aligns across 8 bases. The CDR3 spans 18 residues. Germline V gene sequence: CDR1 MNHEY, CDR2 SMNVEV (reference sequence). J lost 5 bases, V lost 8 bases, and 19 bases had no gene match. Here the CDR3 reads CASGPTSGGAGRNEKLFF. In DNA form, the CDR3 reads TGTGCCAGCGGACCCACATCAGGGGGCGCGGGAAGAAATGAAAAACTGTTTTTT.

This clonotype appeared a few times. Relative to the germline gene, one junction end is altered; a read error may explain this. The chain employs TRBV6-5 and TRBJ2-7, with D tentatively TRBD1 (6 bases). The CDR3 runs to 11 residues. In germline, CDR1 is MNHEY, CDR2 SVGAGI. CDR3: CATSRGGEQYF. CDR3 coding DNA: TGTGCCACCAGTCGAGGGGGCGAGCAGTACTTC.

This clonotype has only a few counts. The genes are TRBV3-1 and TRBJ2-7; D may be TRBD1 (5 bases). The V gene's germline CDR1 is LGHDT and CDR2 YNNKEL (reference sequence). This CDR3 spans 14 amino acids. V lost 4 bases and J lost 4, with 14 bases in between. The CDR3 protein is CASSPDSARYEQYF. CDR3 DNA: TGTGCCAGCAGCCCCGACAGTGCTCGGTACGAGCAGTACTTC.

A few counts support this clonotype. The junction does not match germline at one end; this may be a read error. The chain couples TRBV4-3 to TRBJ2-5; D not resolved. The CDR3 is 16 amino acids. Per the germline V gene, CDR1 is LGHNA and CDR2 is YSLEER. CDR3 coding DNA: TGCGCCGGCAGTCCCCGCACTACCCCCCAAGGGGAGACCCAGTACTTC. This encodes CAGSPRTTPQGETQYF.

The chain employs TRBV6-2 or TRBV6-3 and TRBJ1-1; D is ambiguous. The germline gives CDR1 MNHEY, CDR2 SVGEGT. V was clipped by 8 bases and J by 1 base, with 14 bases between them. The CDR3 has 14 residues. In nucleotides, the CDR3 is TGTGCCAGCGGAACGAGGGAAAAGAACACTGAAGCTTTCTTT. Amino acids: CASGTREKNTEAFF.

The J gene is TRBJ2-6, the V gene TRBV29-1, with 7 positions matching TRBD2. CDR3 length: 17 residues. V was clipped by 3 bases and J by 0 bases; unmatched bases: 8. In germline, CDR1 is SQVTM, CDR2 ANQGSEA. CDR3 loop: CSVEARGDHSGANVLTF. In nucleotides, the CDR3 is TGCAGCGTTGAGGCCCGGGGGGACCACTCTGGGGCCAACGTCCTGACTTTC. The full variable domain, its missing parts supplied by reference TRBV29-1 and TRBJ2-6, is SAVISQKPSRDICQRGTSLTIQCQVDSQVTMMFWYRQQPGQSLTLIATANQGSEATYESGFVIDKFPISRPNLTFSTLTVSNMSPEDSSIYLCSVEARGDHSGANVLTFGAGSRLTVL.

This clonotype was found a few times. Compared with germline, one end of the junction differs, possibly owing to a read error. This chain links TRBV7-2 with TRBJ2-7, with TRBD2 as a possible D gene (6 bases). The CDR3 contains 15 residues. Germline-derived CDR1 and CDR2 are SGHTA and FQGNSA. In DNA form, the CDR3 reads TGTGTCAGCAGCTTAGCGCGGGGTTCAATTGGCGAGCAGTACTTC. Protein product: CVSSLARGSIGEQYF.

The V call is TRBV7-9, the J call TRBJ2-2; D ambiguous. The length of the CDR3 is 13 residues. V was clipped by 8 bases and J by 0 bases, with 7 bases between them. Germline CDR1 is SEHNR and CDR2 is FQNEAQ (reference sequence). The CDR3 loop is CASDFANTGELFF. CDR3 nucleotide sequence: TGTGCCAGCGACTTCGCGAACACCGGGGAGCTGTTTTTT.

This sequence joins TRBV7-9 and TRBJ1-5; D unresolved. In germline, CDR1 is SEHNR, CDR2 FQNEAQ (reference sequence). Trimming pared 8 bases from V and 9 bases from J, leaving 17 bases between. This CDR3 contains 13 residues. The CDR3 region has the DNA TGTGCCAGCGGCCTCGGGTCTGGTGTGCCCCAGCATTTT. Translated, it gives CASGLGSGVPQHF.

V usage is TRBV6-2 or TRBV6-3 and J usage is TRBJ2-4; D ambiguous. Trimming pared 4 bases from V and 7 bases from J, leaving 11 bases between. The CDR3 has 13 amino acids. The germline gives CDR1 MNHEY, CDR2 SVGEGT. As DNA, the CDR3 is TGTGCCAGCAGTTTACCCAGCGTGAACATTCAGTACTTC. Translation gives CASSLPSVNIQYF.